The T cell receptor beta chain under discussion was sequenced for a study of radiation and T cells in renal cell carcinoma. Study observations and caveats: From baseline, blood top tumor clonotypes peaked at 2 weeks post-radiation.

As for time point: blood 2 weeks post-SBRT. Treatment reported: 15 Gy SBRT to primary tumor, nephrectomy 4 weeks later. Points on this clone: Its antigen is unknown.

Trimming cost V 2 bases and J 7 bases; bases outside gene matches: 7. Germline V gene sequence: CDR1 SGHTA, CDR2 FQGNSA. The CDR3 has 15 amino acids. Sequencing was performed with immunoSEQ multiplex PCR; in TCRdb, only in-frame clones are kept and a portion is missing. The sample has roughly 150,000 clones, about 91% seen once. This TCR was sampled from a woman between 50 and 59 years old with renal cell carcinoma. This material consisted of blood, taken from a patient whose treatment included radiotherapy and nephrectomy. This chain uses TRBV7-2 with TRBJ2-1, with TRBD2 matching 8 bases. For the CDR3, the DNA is TGTGCCAGCAGCTTAACGGGGGGGCTGGGAAATGAGCAGTTCTTC. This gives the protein CASSLTGGLGNEQFF. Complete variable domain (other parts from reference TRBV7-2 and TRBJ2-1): GAGVSQSPSNKVTEKGKDVELRCDPISGHTALYWYRQSLGQGLEFLIYFQGNSAPDKSGLPSDRFSAERTGGSVSTLTIQRTQQEDSAVYLCASSLTGGLGNEQFFGPGTRLTVL.